This T cell receptor beta chain was sequenced for a study of cytomegalovirus exposure and HLA in healthy donors. Overall study findings and caveats: About 87% or about 30% of the time was how often most TCR beta V segments were productive, according to an earlier analysis. A cluster of highly shared sequence variants was likely a sequencing artifact. Later, an analysis found that common viral pathogens appeared to be linked with several of the most significant clusters.

Details on this clone: Its antigen is not identified.

When sampled, the donors appeared nominally healthy, though they likely had unrecorded immune exposures. 13 Jbeta primers and 60 Vbeta primers were used for the PCR. Sequencing was performed with immunoSEQ multiplex PCR; in TCRdb, only in-frame clones are kept and a portion is missing. This repertoire shows 140,000 to 150,000 clones, over 75% found once; its top ten account for 1.5% to 2%. V lost 2 bases to trimming and J lost 3 bases; unmatched junction nucleotides: 5. Germline CDR1 reads SGHVS; CDR2 reads FQNEAQ. The CDR3 loop spans 16 amino acids. Sequenced material: PBMCs. The chain carries TRBV7-8 and TRBJ2-5, with TRBD2 matching over 11 bases. The sequence was collected from a woman aged 25 to 39 in good health and CMV-seronegative. CDR3 nucleotides: TGTGCCAGCAGCTTAACACTAGCGGGGGCCGAAGAGACCCAGTACTTC. As protein: CASSLTLAGAEETQYF.